A selection of T cell receptor beta chains follows, all from one sample in a study of CD8+ T cells in alopecia areata. Some clones are missing from TCRdb's copy, which holds only in-frame ones; the method was immunoSEQ multiplex PCR. Of around 120,000 clones in the sample, about 54% are singletons; the top ten hold approximately 31%. This material consisted of CD8+ T cells sorted from blood, taken at week 4, from a patient treated with tofacitinib. The origin of the receptors is a human donor with alopecia areata. Each CDR3 is given with its conserved first and last residue. The order of the fields is CDR3 DNA, CDR3 protein, V gene, clone size, J gene, D gene. D genes are given only for firm matches. Clone sizes are given selectively: once, few, many, or a class where the clone is expanded.

cdr3_nt: TGTGCCAGCAGTTACTGGGACAGGGGGTATGGCTACACCTTC; cdr3_aa: CASSYWDRGYGYTF; v_call: TRBV6-6; clone_size: NA; j_call: TRBJ1-2; d_call: TRBD1
cdr3_nt: TGTGCCTGGAAGCTTCCGGGAATCGTCTACGAGCAGTACTTC; cdr3_aa: CAWKLPGIVYEQYF; v_call: TRBV30; clone_size: NA; j_call: TRBJ2-7; d_call: NA
cdr3_nt: TGTGCCAGCCAACCCACCGGAGGGGTTCTTCAGCCCCAGCATTTT; cdr3_aa: CASQPTGGVLQPQHF; v_call: TRBV19; clone_size: few; j_call: TRBJ1-5; d_call: NA
cdr3_nt: TGCGCCAGCAGTGAGTCCTTGGGCAATGAGCAGTTCTTC; cdr3_aa: CASSESLGNEQFF; v_call: TRBV10-2; clone_size: NA; j_call: TRBJ2-1; d_call: NA
cdr3_nt: TGTGCCAGCAGTTTATCCGGCAGGGCCTATGGCTACACCTTC; cdr3_aa: CASSLSGRAYGYTF; v_call: TRBV28; clone_size: NA; j_call: TRBJ1-2; d_call: NA
cdr3_nt: TGTGCCAGCAGCTTAGTACAGGGGCAATCCTACGAGCAGTACTTC; cdr3_aa: CASSLVQGQSYEQYF; v_call: TRBV7-9; clone_size: NA; j_call: TRBJ2-7; d_call: TRBD1
cdr3_nt: TGTGCCAGCAGTTCGGGAGGCAATGAGCAGTTCTTC; cdr3_aa: CASSSGGNEQFF; v_call: TRBV28; clone_size: NA; j_call: TRBJ2-1; d_call: TRBD2
cdr3_nt: TGTGCCAGCAAAACGAGGACCCAAGAGACCCAGTACTTC; cdr3_aa: CASKTRTQETQYF; v_call: TRBV28; clone_size: few; j_call: TRBJ2-5; d_call: NA
cdr3_nt: TGTGCCTGGAGTGTACAGGCGGAAGCTTTCTTT; cdr3_aa: CAWSVQAEAFF; v_call: TRBV30; clone_size: NA; j_call: TRBJ1-1; d_call: NA
cdr3_nt: TGTGCCAGCAGTTCATGGGAATTGTTAGCTTTCTTT; cdr3_aa: CASSSWELLAFF; v_call: TRBV7-9; clone_size: few; j_call: TRBJ1-1; d_call: NA
cdr3_nt: TGTGCCAGCAGCCCCCATCAGGGGGATGGCTACACCTTC; cdr3_aa: CASSPHQGDGYTF; v_call: TRBV7-9; clone_size: few; j_call: TRBJ1-2; d_call: TRBD1
cdr3_nt: TGTGCCTGGAGTGTCGGAGGGGGCACTGAAGCTTTCTTT; cdr3_aa: CAWSVGGGTEAFF; v_call: TRBV30; clone_size: once; j_call: TRBJ1-1; d_call: NA
cdr3_nt: TGTGCCAGCAGCGAATCTCCCGGCGAGCAGTACTTC; cdr3_aa: CASSESPGEQYF; v_call: TRBV13; clone_size: NA; j_call: TRBJ2-7; d_call: NA
cdr3_nt: TGTGCCAGCAGCCCGCGTGGGGGGGCTGCTGGAAACACCATATATTTT; cdr3_aa: CASSPRGGAAGNTIYF; v_call: TRBV7-8; clone_size: NA; j_call: TRBJ1-3; d_call: NA
cdr3_nt: TGTGCCTGGAGAGTAGGCGGGGAGCTGTTTTTT; cdr3_aa: CAWRVGGELFF; v_call: TRBV30; clone_size: NA; j_call: TRBJ2-2; d_call: NA
cdr3_nt: TGTGCCTGGAGTGTATTTGAGGCTGAAGCTTTCTTT; cdr3_aa: CAWSVFEAEAFF; v_call: TRBV30; clone_size: few; j_call: TRBJ1-1; d_call: NA
cdr3_nt: TGTGCCAGCAGCTTATTCGAGACGGAGACCTACGAGCAGTACTTC; cdr3_aa: CASSLFETETYEQYF; v_call: TRBV7-9; clone_size: NA; j_call: TRBJ2-7; d_call: NA
cdr3_nt: TGTGCCAGCAGCCAAGATTGGCCGGGAAATTCACCCCTCCACTTT; cdr3_aa: CASSQDWPGNSPLHF; v_call: TRBV14; clone_size: few; j_call: TRBJ1-6; d_call: NA
cdr3_nt: TGTGCCGGGGAGGTCCTAGCGGGGTTCTCCTACGAGCAGTACTTC; cdr3_aa: CAGEVLAGFSYEQYF; v_call: TRBV2; clone_size: NA; j_call: TRBJ2-7; d_call: TRBD2
cdr3_nt: TGTGCCAGCAGCCAACCCGGAGACCCCCAGTACTTC; cdr3_aa: CASSQPGDPQYF; v_call: TRBV7-9; clone_size: NA; j_call: TRBJ2-5; d_call: NA
cdr3_nt: TGTGCCAGCAGTGCACTTTATGGCTACACCTTC; cdr3_aa: CASSALYGYTF; v_call: TRBV2; clone_size: NA; j_call: TRBJ1-2; d_call: NA
cdr3_nt: TGTGCCAGCAGCAACGAGGGGGAAGAGACCCAGTACTTC; cdr3_aa: CASSNEGEETQYF; v_call: TRBV13; clone_size: NA; j_call: TRBJ2-5; d_call: NA
cdr3_nt: TGCAGCGCCCGACAGCCAGGAGGGGAGCTGTTTTTT; cdr3_aa: CSARQPGGELFF; v_call: TRBV29-1; clone_size: few; j_call: TRBJ2-2; d_call: NA
cdr3_nt: TGTGCCAGCAGGTCCGAGGGGGGACAGCGCTACGAGCAGTACTTC; cdr3_aa: CASRSEGGQRYEQYF; v_call: TRBV6-6; clone_size: NA; j_call: TRBJ2-7; d_call: NA
cdr3_nt: TGTGCCTGGAGCCTCGGAGGCGAGCAGTACTTC; cdr3_aa: CAWSLGGEQYF; v_call: TRBV30; clone_size: few; j_call: TRBJ2-7; d_call: NA
cdr3_nt: TGTGCCTGGAGTCCGGGACAGGGGTACAATGAGCAGTTCTTC; cdr3_aa: CAWSPGQGYNEQFF; v_call: TRBV30; clone_size: few; j_call: TRBJ2-1; d_call: TRBD1
cdr3_nt: TGTGCCAGCAGCGTAGTCGGCGGGCCGGCGAAGTACGAGCAGTACTTC; cdr3_aa: CASSVVGGPAKYEQYF; v_call: TRBV28; clone_size: NA; j_call: TRBJ2-7; d_call: NA
cdr3_nt: TGCAGCGTGAGGCCGGAGGAGAGCAATGAGCAGTTCTTC; cdr3_aa: CSVRPEESNEQFF; v_call: TRBV29-1; clone_size: NA; j_call: TRBJ2-1; d_call: NA
cdr3_nt: TGTGCCAGCACCTGGGAGGGGGCCACAGATACGCAGTATTTT; cdr3_aa: CASTWEGATDTQYF; v_call: TRBV6-1; clone_size: NA; j_call: TRBJ2-3; d_call: NA
cdr3_nt: TGTGCCTGGATGGGGGACAGGGCAGGTGAGCAGTTCTTC; cdr3_aa: CAWMGDRAGEQFF; v_call: TRBV30; clone_size: NA; j_call: TRBJ2-1; d_call: TRBD1
cdr3_nt: TGTGCCAGCAGCCGACGGGGTTTACCCGGGGCCAACGTCCTGACTTTC; cdr3_aa: CASSRRGLPGANVLTF; v_call: TRBV14; clone_size: NA; j_call: TRBJ2-6; d_call: NA
cdr3_nt: TGCAGCTGTTGGACGACTGGAAACACCATATATTTT; cdr3_aa: CSCWTTGNTIYF; v_call: TRBV29-1; clone_size: NA; j_call: TRBJ1-3; d_call: NA
cdr3_nt: TGCATCGTGGTGAGCCGGACCCAGTACTTC; cdr3_aa: CIVVSRTQYF; v_call: TRBV29-1; clone_size: NA; j_call: TRBJ2-5; d_call: NA
cdr3_nt: TGCAGCGTTGAAGATCACGAGACAGGTACCTACGAGCAGTACTTC; cdr3_aa: CSVEDHETGTYEQYF; v_call: TRBV29-1; clone_size: NA; j_call: TRBJ2-7; d_call: NA
cdr3_nt: TGTGCCAGCAGCCCCCTCGGGGTTGCTTTAGCCAAAAACATTCAGTACTTC; cdr3_aa: CASSPLGVALAKNIQYF; v_call: TRBV13; clone_size: NA; j_call: TRBJ2-4; d_call: NA
cdr3_nt: TGTGCCACACAAGGGCATGGCTACACCTTC; cdr3_aa: CATQGHGYTF; v_call: TRBV10-3; clone_size: many; j_call: TRBJ1-2; d_call: NA
cdr3_nt: TGCAGCGTTGAGGGGGTGGAGGCCAAAAACATTCAGTACTTC; cdr3_aa: CSVEGVEAKNIQYF; v_call: TRBV29-1; clone_size: NA; j_call: TRBJ2-4; d_call: NA
cdr3_nt: TGCAGCAGATCGGGACAGGGGGTTGCTGAAGCTTTCTTT; cdr3_aa: CSRSGQGVAEAFF; v_call: TRBV29-1; clone_size: NA; j_call: TRBJ1-1; d_call: TRBD1
cdr3_nt: TGTGCCAGCAGCTTCCAACACCAAGAGACCCAGTACTTC; cdr3_aa: CASSFQHQETQYF; v_call: TRBV5-6; clone_size: NA; j_call: TRBJ2-5; d_call: NA
cdr3_nt: TGCAGCGGAAGCCCTAGCGGGGAAGGGGCCCAGTACTTC; cdr3_aa: CSGSPSGEGAQYF; v_call: TRBV29-1; clone_size: few; j_call: TRBJ2-5; d_call: TRBD2
cdr3_nt: TGTGCCAGCAGCTTGGGAAGCGCCTACGAGCAGTACTTC; cdr3_aa: CASSLGSAYEQYF; v_call: TRBV5-6; clone_size: NA; j_call: TRBJ2-7; d_call: NA
cdr3_nt: TGCAGCGTTGACACAGGGCCCTACGAGCAGTACTTC; cdr3_aa: CSVDTGPYEQYF; v_call: TRBV29-1; clone_size: NA; j_call: TRBJ2-7; d_call: NA
cdr3_nt: TGCAGTGCTTCCTGGGGGACTGAAGCTTTCTTT; cdr3_aa: CSASWGTEAFF; v_call: TRBV20-1; clone_size: NA; j_call: TRBJ1-1; d_call: NA
cdr3_nt: TGTGCCAGCAGTGACCTCGCCGGGACAGAAGAGACCCAGTACTTC; cdr3_aa: CASSDLAGTEETQYF; v_call: TRBV25-1; clone_size: NA; j_call: TRBJ2-5; d_call: TRBD1
cdr3_nt: TGCAGCGTTGTGACAGTCTATGGCTACACCTTC; cdr3_aa: CSVVTVYGYTF; v_call: TRBV29-1; clone_size: few; j_call: TRBJ1-2; d_call: NA
cdr3_nt: TGCAGCGTTGAAGAGGGGAACGAGCAGTACTTC; cdr3_aa: CSVEEGNEQYF; v_call: TRBV29-1; clone_size: few; j_call: TRBJ2-7; d_call: NA
cdr3_nt: TGCGCCAGCAGTCAATCGAGTCAGCTCTATGGCTACACCTTC; cdr3_aa: CASSQSSQLYGYTF; v_call: TRBV23-1; clone_size: few; j_call: TRBJ1-2; d_call: NA
cdr3_nt: TGTGCCAGCAGCCATACCCGGGGGGGACAAGAGACCCAGTACTTC; cdr3_aa: CASSHTRGGQETQYF; v_call: TRBV4-2; clone_size: NA; j_call: TRBJ2-5; d_call: TRBD2